This T cell receptor beta chain appears in the sequencing data of a study of radiation and T cells in renal cell carcinoma. At the level of the study: Nephrectomy followed 15 Gy stereotactic body radiation by 4 weeks.

Of note for this clone: The antigen is unknown. This sample includes further DNA sequences coding for the same CDR3.

The CDR3 is made up of 15 amino acids. The trim removed 0 bases at V and 4 bases at J, leaving 4 bases unmatched. Germline V gene sequence: CDR1 SGHTS, CDR2 YDEGEE. The time point: baseline pretreatment blood. Treatment defined: 15 Gy SBRT to primary tumor, nephrectomy 4 weeks later. The tumor was a clear cell renal cell carcinoma. Regarding the study as a whole: Baseline intratumoral clonotype presence is unknown without pretreatment biopsies. In blood, top tumor clones expanded by 2 weeks, shrinking by 4.

The data were produced by immunoSEQ multiplex PCR, yet TCRdb's version contains in-frame clones alone and is incomplete. The repertoire consists of some 100,000 clones, with roughly four fifths occurring once and the leading ten covering approximately 6.4%. Sequencing was performed on blood, taken from a patient whose treatment included radiotherapy and nephrectomy. The chain is built from TRBV5-8 and TRBJ2-1; 7 bases are shared with TRBD2. This TCR derives from a man aged 55 to 69 with renal cell carcinoma. The CDR3 DNA reads TGTGCCAGCAGCTTGGGGCTAGCGGCGTACAATGAGCAGTTCTTC. Translated: CASSLGLAAYNEQFF.